The 6 T cell receptor beta chains in this list originate from one sample, sequenced in a study of control samples from healthy donors and cancer patients. Repertoires were generated with immunoSEQ multiplex PCR, while TCRdb's copy carries only in-frame clones and drops some. The sample lists some 120,000 clones; roughly 93% were seen once. The sequenced material came from blood. The receptors shown here come from a man aged 30 to 39 in good health.

The J gene is TRBJ2-3, the V gene TRBV10-3, with 10 bases identical to TRBD1. The CDR3 is made up of 15 amino acids. Germline assignment: CDR1 ENHRY and CDR2 SYGVKD. V lost 6 bases to trimming and J lost 5 bases; unmatched junction nucleotides: 8. CDR3 nucleotide sequence: TGTGCCATCAGGGTGTCCGGGACAGGGGTAGATACGCAGTATTTT. Its translation: CAIRVSGTGVDTQYF.

The chain links TRBV15 to TRBJ1-5; D perhaps matches TRBD1 (5 bases). Trimming took off 1 base at V and 0 bases at J, with 16 bases between the two ends. The CDR3 totals 18 residues. CDR1 and CDR2 from the germline V gene are LNHNV and YYDKDF (reference sequence). CDR3 sequence (DNA): TGTGCCACCAGCAGAGTTCGGGGCAGCTCGTATAGCAATCAGCCCCAGCATTTT. This gives the protein CATSRVRGSSYSNQPQHF.

The chain uses TRBV5-4 and TRBJ2-6; TRBD2 is a possible D gene (6 bases). V was trimmed by 2 bases and J by 3 bases, leaving 12 bases between them. Germline V CDR1 and CDR2: SGHNT, YYREEE (reference sequence). This CDR3 has 16 amino acids. CDR3 sequence (DNA): TGTGCCAGCAGCTTCTTGGAGGGGTATGGGGCCAACGTCCTGACTTTC. It encodes CASSFLEGYGANVLTF.

The chain links TRBV10-3 to TRBJ2-2, with D possibly TRBD1 on 6 matching bases. Trimming shortened V by 4 bases and J by 6 bases, and 15 bases separated the two germline ends. The germline gives CDR1 ENHRY, CDR2 SYGVKD. The CDR3 covers 15 residues. The CDR3 sequence is CAISGVGNRAGELFF. CDR3 sequence (DNA): TGTGCCATCAGTGGGGTTGGAAACAGGGCCGGGGAGCTGTTTTTT.

The J gene is TRBJ1-1, the V gene TRBV12-5, with TRBD1 as a possible D gene (6 bases). Germline assignment: CDR1 LGHNT and CDR2 FRNRAP. The CDR3 has 14 amino acids. Between the trimmed V and J ends, which lost 4 bases and 6 bases, there was a span of 15 bases. The CDR3 nucleotides are TGTGCTAGTGGTTCTCCCCTGGCAGGGGCTGAAGCTTTCTTT. Amino acids: CASGSPLAGAEAFF.

The chain links TRBV15 to TRBJ2-7; the D is unclear. Deletions cut 0 bases from V and 3 bases from J, with 6 bases between. This CDR3 spans 13 amino acids. Germline V gene lookup returns CDR1 LNHNV and CDR2 YYDKDF (reference sequence). CDR3 sequence: CATSRDYNYEQYV. The DNA for the CDR3 is TGTGCCACCAGCAGAGACTACAACTACGAGCAGTACGTC.